This T cell receptor (beta chain) was sequenced in a study of blood T cell repertoires in COVID-19. Study-level information: PBMCs, B-cell-depleted T cells, or T cells provided the cDNA or gDNA that made up the material.

Only in-frame clones appear in the TCRdb table, and some are missing; sequencing was by immunoSEQ multiplex PCR. Among roughly 80,000 clones listed, 91% were seen once. The germline V gene has CDR1 LGHNA and CDR2 YSLEER. With V trimmed by 1 base and J by 3 bases, 13 bases remained unmatched. CDR3 length: 19 amino acids. This sequence was found in a man in his fifties or sixties with COVID-19, enrolled during active disease. Sequences were obtained from peripheral blood. This chain connects TRBV4-3 to TRBJ2-3; 10 bases are a match to TRBD2. This CDR3 reads CASSQGLAGDLRTTDTQYF. The CDR3 DNA reads TGCGCCAGCAGCCAAGGTCTAGCGGGAGATCTACGGACTACAGATACGCAGTATTTT.